These 23 T cell receptor beta chains came from one sample sequenced in a study of control samples from healthy donors and cancer patients. Data came from immunoSEQ multiplex PCR; TCRdb stores just in-frame clones and leaves some out. Of approximately 230,000 clones listed, roughly four fifths are singletons. Sequences were obtained from PBMCs. These receptors all come from a woman aged 55-70 years with lung cancer.

The V and J genes are TRBV5-1 and TRBJ1-2; maybe TRBD1 (5 bases). V lost 4 bases to trimming and J lost 0 bases, with 10 bases between them. CDR1 is SGHRS and CDR2 is YFSETQ in the germline V gene. The CDR3 totals 14 residues. CDR3 sequence (DNA): TGCGCCAGCAGCCAAGCGACAGCTAACTATGGCTACACCTTC. Protein product: CASSQATANYGYTF.

Many counts were recorded for this clone. The chain joins TRBV5-1 to TRBJ2-2; D unresolved. The V gene's germline CDR1 is SGHRS and CDR2 YFSETQ. CDR3 length equals 16 residues. Between the trimmed V and J ends, which lost 4 bases and 0 bases, there was a span of 13 bases. This CDR3 is CASSLPGGANTGELFF. For the CDR3, the DNA is TGCGCCAGCAGCCTGCCGGGCGGCGCGAACACCGGGGAGCTGTTTTTT.

The chain is built from TRBV4-2 and TRBJ2-3; D call uncertain. CDR1 is LGHNA and CDR2 is YNFKEQ in the germline V gene. The CDR3 sequence is 15 residues long. Trimming pared 2 bases from V and 0 bases from J, leaving 9 bases between. The chain's CDR3 is CASSQNSISTDTQYF. The CDR3 bases are TGTGCCAGCAGCCAAAATTCCATTAGCACAGATACGCAGTATTTT.

V gene TRBV7-9 combines with J gene TRBJ2-4, with D uncertain. V lost 4 bases to trimming and J lost 2 bases, with 15 bases between them. The CDR3 covers 16 residues. Germline V CDR1 and CDR2: SEHNR, FQNEAQ (reference sequence). CDR3 loop: CASSSLPGGTKNIQYF. CDR3 nucleotides: TGTGCCAGCAGCTCTCTCCCGGGTGGAACCAAAAACATTCAGTACTTC.

The chain joins TRBV11-3 to TRBJ1-6; possible D gene TRBD1, 5 bases. This CDR3 spans 15 amino acids. The germline CDR1 and CDR2 sequences are SGHNT and YENEEA. Trimming stripped 0 bases from V and 16 bases from J, with 19 bases between. The CDR3 coding sequence is TGTGCCAGCAGCTTAGACGGAGCGGAGGGGAGAGCGCTCCACTTT. Amino acids: CASSLDGAEGRALHF.

The chain carries TRBV5-4 and TRBJ2-1, with D hard to call. V shed 4 bases and J shed 5 bases, with 10 bases lying between them. Germline V gives CDR1 SGHNT, CDR2 YYREEE (reference sequence). The CDR3 has 13 amino acids. The chain's CDR3 is CASSADPNNEQFF. The CDR3 DNA sequence: TGTGCCAGCAGCGCGGACCCGAACAATGAGCAGTTCTTC.

This chain links TRBV27 with TRBJ1-2, with 7 nucleotides matching TRBD1. The CDR3 consists of 17 residues. From germline, CDR1 is MNHEY and CDR2 SMNVEV (reference sequence). V shed 6 bases and J 4 bases; nucleotides not matched to a gene: 17. The CDR3 coding sequence is TGTGCCAGCAGGCAAAAGACAGGGACGACTCATGGCTATGGCTACACCTTC. This encodes CASRQKTGTTHGYGYTF.

The rearrangement uses TRBV9 and TRBJ2-3; D not certain. Germline CDR1 and CDR2: SGDLS and YYNGEE. Trimming left V 2 bases short and J 0 bases short, with 7 bases between. This CDR3 has 14 amino acids. The CDR3 coding sequence is TGTGCCAGCAGCGTTTCCCCTAGCACAGATACGCAGTATTTT. Its translation is CASSVSPSTDTQYF.

This chain joins TRBV19 and TRBJ2-2; no firm D call. Trimming removed 3 bases at V and 1 base at J, with 12 bases between. The CDR3 spans 16 residues. Germline-derived CDR1 and CDR2 are LNHDA and SQIVND (reference sequence). CDR3 nucleotides: TGTGCCAGTAGTATGTCGGCGCTTTTGAACACCGGGGAGCTGTTTTTT. This encodes CASSMSALLNTGELFF.

The CDR3 DNA reads as TGTGCCAGCAGCCTCAGGGAAATAACTAATGAAAAACTGTTTTTT. Protein: CASSLREITNEKLFF. The J gene is TRBJ1-4, the V gene TRBV3-1 (or the pseudogene TRBV3-2); tentatively, D is TRBD1 (5 bases). V gave up 4 bases and J gave up 1 base, with 10 bases separating them. The CDR3 extends over 15 amino acids. Germline V lookup: CDR1 LGHDT, CDR2 YNNKEL (reference sequence).

A single count supports this clone. The rearrangement links TRBV30 to TRBJ1-6, with D possibly TRBD1 on 5 matching bases. In germline, CDR1 is GTSNPN, CDR2 SVGIG (reference sequence). V was cut by 2 bases and J by 5 bases, with 13 bases left in between. The CDR3 totals 15 residues. The DNA of the CDR3 is TGTGCCTGGAGTAGGTCAGGGCCAAATAATTCACCCCTCCACTTT. As protein: CAWSRSGPNNSPLHF.

This clone has only a few counts. The CDR3 reads CASSPGTGQNTEAFF. The CDR3 DNA reads as TGCGCCAGCAGCCCCGGGACGGGCCAGAACACTGAAGCTTTCTTT. V is TRBV5-1 and J is TRBJ1-1, with D possibly TRBD1 on 5 matching bases. Trimming stripped 4 bases from V and 1 base from J, with 14 bases between. Germline loops: CDR1 SGHRS, CDR2 YFSETQ. There are 15 residues in the CDR3.

The gene calls are TRBV5-4 and TRBJ2-7, with 11 positions matching TRBD2. Unmatched junction bases numbered 12, after V lost 3 bases and J lost 7 bases. The CDR3 has 16 amino acids. The germline V gene has CDR1 SGHNT and CDR2 YYREEE (reference sequence). CDR3 DNA: TGTGCCAGCAGCTCTGGTGGCCTAGCGGGAGGAGGAGAGCAGTACTTC. Translation: CASSSGGLAGGGEQYF.

The chain couples TRBV6-5 to TRBJ1-6; D is ambiguous. Germline V gene lookup returns CDR1 MNHEY and CDR2 SVGAGI. This CDR3 is built from 15 residues. With 7 bases removed from V and 2 bases from J, the gap between germline ends came to 12 bases. CDR3 amino acids: CASIPGGTYNSPLHF. CDR3 sequence (DNA): TGTGCCAGCATCCCCGGCGGGACCTATAATTCACCCCTCCACTTT.

The chain combines TRBV28 with TRBJ2-3; 7 nucleotides line up with TRBD1. The germline gives CDR1 MDHEN, CDR2 SYDVKM. J was trimmed by 4 bases and V by 2 bases; bases with no gene match: 6. This CDR3 is built from 15 residues. CDR3 loop: CASSLVGQGADTQYF. As DNA, the CDR3 is TGTGCCAGCAGTTTAGTCGGGCAGGGGGCAGATACGCAGTATTTT. Supplemented by reference TRBV28 and TRBJ2-3, the full variable domain reads DVKVTQSSRYLVKRTGEKVFLECVQDMDHENMFWYRQDPGLGLRLIYFSYDVKMKEKGDIPEGYSVSREKKERFSLILESASTNQTSMYLCASSLVGQGADTQYFGPGTRLTVL.

This clone was found once. The V gene is TRBV6-2 or TRBV6-3, the J gene TRBJ2-4; 8 nucleotides agree with TRBD1. There are 12 residues in the CDR3. V shed 5 bases and J 7 bases; nucleotides not matched to a gene: 1. Germline CDR1 is MNHEY and CDR2 is SVGEGT. Here the CDR3 DNA reads TGTGCCAGCAGTCGACAGGGGAACATTCAGTACTTC. This sequence encodes CASSRQGNIQYF.

In this sample, this clone turned up once. The J gene is TRBJ2-7, the V gene TRBV2; a weak D match, TRBD2 (5 bases). The CDR3 length is 12 residues. Germline CDR1 reads SNHLY; CDR2 reads FYNNEI. V was clipped by 3 bases and J by 6 bases, with 9 bases between them. The CDR3 sequence is CASSESLAEQYF. For the CDR3, the DNA is TGTGCCAGCAGTGAGTCGCTAGCCGAGCAGTACTTC.

The chain's CDR3 is CASSLVVPSGTQYF. In DNA, the CDR3 is TGCGCCAGCAGCTTGGTGGTCCCGTCGGGCACGCAGTATTTT. J is TRBJ2-3 and V is TRBV5-1; D ambiguous. The V end lost 0 bases, the J end lost 9 bases, and 14 bases lay between the germline ends. Per the germline V gene, CDR1 is SGHRS and CDR2 is YFSETQ. The CDR3 is made up of 14 amino acids.

This clone was observed a single time. This chain links TRBV3-1 (or the pseudogene TRBV3-2) with TRBJ1-5, with a tentative D call TRBD1 (5 bases). The CDR3 runs 15 residues. The V gene lost 1 base and the J gene lost 7 bases, with 14 bases spanning the gap. Germline V lookup: CDR1 LGHDT, CDR2 YNNKEL (reference sequence). CDR3 region: CASSQGGGAGQPQHF. The CDR3 nucleotides read TGTGCCAGCAGCCAAGGAGGAGGGGCAGGACAGCCCCAGCATTTT.

The chain couples TRBV7-9 to TRBJ2-7, with D hard to call. The CDR3 has 15 residues. With 5 bases removed from V and 6 bases from J, the gap between germline ends came to 20 bases. CDR1 and CDR2 (germline): SEHNR, FQNEAQ (reference sequence). For the CDR3, the DNA is TGTGCCAGCAGCCCTCCACGTCCGGGTTGGAGCGAGCAGTACTTC. It specifies CASSPPRPGWSEQYF.

This clone was picked up a small number of times. The chain employs TRBV11-3 and TRBJ2-2; D perhaps matches TRBD1 (5 bases). CDR3 length: 13 residues. The V end lost 5 bases, the J end lost 7 bases, and 11 bases lay between the germline ends. Germline values: CDR1 SGHNT, CDR2 YENEEA. The CDR3: CASSPDSGGELFF. CDR3 sequence (DNA): TGTGCCAGCAGCCCAGACAGTGGCGGGGAGCTGTTTTTT.

In this sample, this clone turned up once. The chain combines TRBV5-1 with TRBJ1-1; the match to TRBD1 covers 8 bases. Germline CDR1 reads SGHRS; CDR2 reads YFSETQ. V was clipped by 8 bases and J by 3 bases; unmatched bases: 9. There are 14 residues in the CDR3. The CDR3 nucleotides are TGCGCCAGTACGACAGGGGAGCAGGACACTGAAGCTTTCTTT. Its translation: CASTTGEQDTEAFF.

J is TRBJ2-7 and V is TRBV7-2; 9 bases are shared with TRBD2. Germline V CDR1 and CDR2: SGHTA, FQGNSA. The ends lost 11 bases at V and 1 base at J; junction bases unmatched: 6. The CDR3 has 13 residues. CDR3 loop: CASRLAGSYEQYF. CDR3 in DNA: TGTGCCTCCAGGCTAGCGGGGTCCTACGAGCAGTACTTC.